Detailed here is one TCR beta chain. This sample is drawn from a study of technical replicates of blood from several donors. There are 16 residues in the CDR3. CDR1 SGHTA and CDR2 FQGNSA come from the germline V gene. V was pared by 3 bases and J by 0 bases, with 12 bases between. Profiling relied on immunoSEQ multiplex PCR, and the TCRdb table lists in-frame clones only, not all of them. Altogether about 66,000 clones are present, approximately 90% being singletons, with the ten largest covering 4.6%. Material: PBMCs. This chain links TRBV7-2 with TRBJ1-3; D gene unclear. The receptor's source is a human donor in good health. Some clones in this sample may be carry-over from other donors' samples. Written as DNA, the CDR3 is TGTGCCAGCAGCTTTGCCGGTTTGAGCTCTGGAAACACCATATATTTT. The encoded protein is CASSFAGLSSGNTIYF. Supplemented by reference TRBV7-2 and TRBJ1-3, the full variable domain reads GAGVSQSPSNKVTEKGKDVELRCDPISGHTALYWYRQSLGQGLEFLIYFQGNSAPDKSGLPSDRFSAERTGGSVSTLTIQRTQQEDSAVYLCASSFAGLSSGNTIYFGEGSWLTVV.